The 18 T cell receptor beta chains below all came from one sample that was sequenced in a study of cytomegalovirus exposure and HLA in healthy donors. The PCR was carried out with 60 Vbeta primers and 13 Jbeta primers. Method: immunoSEQ multiplex PCR; TCRdb's copy keeps in-frame clones and lacks some. The table includes approximately 110,000 clones, about 70% detected once. Input material: PBMCs. All receptors derive from a man aged 50-59 years in good health and CMV-seropositive.

The V call is TRBV2, the J call TRBJ2-5; 9 bases agree with TRBD1. V lost 5 bases and J lost 3; bases outside the gene matches: 7. Germline assignment: CDR1 SNHLY and CDR2 FYNNEI. This CDR3 region has 15 residues. The CDR3: CASSTPGQGKETQYF. CDR3 coding DNA: TGTGCCAGCAGTACTCCGGGACAGGGTAAAGAGACCCAGTACTTC.

The chain has TRBV12-5 and TRBJ1-3; TRBD1 is a possible D gene (6 bases). V lost 0 bases to trimming and J lost 6 bases, with 18 bases between them. Per the germline V gene, CDR1 is LGHNT and CDR2 is FRNRAP. The CDR3 length is 17 residues. The CDR3 DNA follows: TGTGCTAGTGGTTTGGTACTACAGGGATTTCTGGAAAACACCATATATTTT. Translating gives CASGLVLQGFLENTIYF.

V is TRBV7-2 and J is TRBJ1-3; weak D call: TRBD1 (5 bases). There are 13 residues in the CDR3. Germline CDR1 and CDR2: SGHTA and FQGNSA. Trimming removed 4 bases from V and 4 bases from J, with 8 bases in between. The CDR3 here is CASSSGGGNTIYF. DNA for the CDR3: TGTGCCAGCAGCTCGGGGGGGGGAAACACCATATATTTT.

The chain combines TRBV10-3 with TRBJ1-2, with 11 bases matching TRBD1. With V trimmed by 6 bases and J by 6 bases, 15 bases remained unmatched. This CDR3 has 17 amino acids. Germline V gene sequence: CDR1 ENHRY, CDR2 SYGVKD. The CDR3 DNA reads TGTGCCATCAGCCTAAGGACAGGGGGCCATTCTTGGGATGGCTACACCTTC. Protein: CAISLRTGGHSWDGYTF.

The V call is TRBV2, the J call TRBJ2-2; unclear D gene. In germline, CDR1 is SNHLY, CDR2 FYNNEI. The V end lost 3 bases, the J end lost 6 bases, and 14 bases lay between the germline ends. This CDR3 is built from 15 residues. Written as DNA, the CDR3 is TGTGCCAGCAGTGACCCAGCGCTGTTGGCCGGGGAGCTGTTTTTT. It encodes CASSDPALLAGELFF.

CDR3 DNA: TGTGCCAGCAGCCTCCGGGATACGCAGTATTTT. This sequence encodes CASSLRDTQYF. This sequence joins TRBV5-8 and TRBJ2-3; D is unresolved. The CDR3 runs 11 residues. Germline lookup yields CDR1 SGHTS and CDR2 YDEGEE. Trimming removed 4 bases at V and 6 bases at J, with 6 bases between.

This sequence joins TRBV6-4 and TRBJ2-1; 11 bases line up with TRBD2. The V and J ends lost 7 bases and 4 bases, in that order; junction bases with no gene match: 15. The germline V gene encodes CDR1 MRHNA and CDR2 SNTAGT. This CDR3 has 18 residues. The CDR3 DNA is TGTGCCAGCACCCTAGTATCTACTAGCGGGGGATCTTACAATGAGCAGTTCTTC. Protein sequence: CASTLVSTSGGSYNEQFF.

This clone appeared once. The CDR3 coding sequence is TGCGCCAGCAGCGTCGACAGCTATGGCTACACCTTC. It yields the protein CASSVDSYGYTF. The chain links TRBV5-1 to TRBJ1-2, with a weak D call TRBD1 (5 bases). Trimming left V 4 bases short and J 4 bases short, with 8 bases between. Per germline, CDR1 SGHRS and CDR2 YFSETQ. The length of the CDR3 is 12 residues.

The V gene is TRBV5-4, the J gene TRBJ2-3; 11 nucleotides match TRBD2. CDR3 length equals 16 residues. J was trimmed by 6 bases and V by 3 bases; bases with no gene match: 9. The V gene's germline CDR1 is SGHNT and CDR2 YYREEE (reference sequence). The CDR3 nucleotides read TGTGCCAGCAGCTCCAAGGGACTAGCGGAATGGGATACGCAGTATTTT. Residues: CASSSKGLAEWDTQYF.

The chain has TRBV14 and TRBJ1-4, with TRBD1 matching over 7 bases. Germline CDR1 and CDR2: SGHDN and FVKESK. V shed 3 bases, J shed 5 bases, and the junction held 12 bases outside the gene matches. CDR3 size: 17 residues. CDR3: CASSHIRTGWENEKLFF. DNA for the CDR3: TGTGCCAGCAGCCACATACGGACAGGTTGGGAGAATGAAAAACTGTTTTTT. Full variable domain (missing parts from reference TRBV14 and TRBJ1-4): EAGVTQFPSHSVIEKGQTVTLRCDPISGHDNLYWYRRVMGKEIKFLLHFVKESKQDESGMPNNRFLAERTGGTYSTLKVQPAELEDSGVYFCASSHIRTGWENEKLFFGSGTQLSVL.

The J gene is TRBJ2-7, the V gene TRBV27; 10 bases line up with TRBD2. V lost 6 bases and J lost 3; bases outside the gene matches: 8. This CDR3 is built from 15 residues. The germline CDR1 and CDR2 sequences are MNHEY and SMNVEV (reference sequence). CDR3 DNA sequence: TGTGCCAGCAGCCCCCGGACTAGCGGAGTCTACGAGCAGTACTTC. Its protein product is CASSPRTSGVYEQYF.

The CDR3 coding sequence is TGCGCCAGCAGTGAGGGAGGGACTGATTTGGAGCAGTACTTC. This encodes CASSEGGTDLEQYF. The rearrangement joins TRBV10-2 to TRBJ2-7, with a possible D match to TRBD2 (6 bases). This CDR3 contains 14 residues. V gave up 2 bases and J gave up 7 bases, with 15 bases separating them. Germline V gene sequence: CDR1 WSHSY, CDR2 SAAADI.

The chain recombines TRBV2 with TRBJ2-7, with 8 nucleotides matching TRBD1. Germline-derived CDR1 and CDR2 are SNHLY and FYNNEI. This CDR3 is built from 17 residues. V gave up 6 bases and J gave up 0 bases; unmatched junction bases: 13. The CDR3: CASRGAGGLLSSYEQYF. In DNA, the CDR3 is TGTGCCAGCAGGGGGGCAGGGGGCCTTTTAAGCTCCTACGAGCAGTACTTC.

CDR3: CASSLELNTEAFF. CDR3 sequence (DNA): TGCGCCAGCAGCTTGGAACTAAACACTGAAGCTTTCTTT. The chain joins TRBV5-1 to TRBJ1-1; D ambiguous. The CDR3 is made up of 13 amino acids. Deletions cut 0 bases from V and 2 bases from J, with 5 bases between. Germline CDR1 and CDR2: SGHRS and YFSETQ.

This chain links TRBV10-3 with TRBJ2-1; 10 bases align to TRBD2. Trimming removed 10 bases from V and 7 bases from J; junction bases left unmatched: 16. CDR1 and CDR2 from the germline V gene are ENHRY and SYGVKD. This CDR3 is built from 16 residues. The CDR3, as DNA: TGTGCCACCAGAAGTTTAGCTAGCGGGAGACGTAATGAGCAGTTCTTC. Amino acid sequence: CATRSLASGRRNEQFF.

The rearrangement links TRBV6-5 to TRBJ2-7, with D possibly matching TRBD2 (5 bases). Per the germline V gene, CDR1 is MNHEY and CDR2 is SVGAGI. CDR3 length: 13 amino acids. Trimming took off 4 bases at V and 2 bases at J, with 9 bases between the two ends. CDR3 DNA: TGTGCCAGCAGTTCCTCCGGGACCTACGAGCAGTACTTC. This translates into CASSSSGTYEQYF.

This chain connects TRBV7-2 to TRBJ2-5; TRBD2 is a possible D gene (5 bases). Germline values: CDR1 SGHTA, CDR2 FQGNSA. V was shortened by 4 bases and J by 3 bases, with 12 bases between the two germline ends. The CDR3 has 14 residues. The chain's CDR3 is CASSYGMREETQYF. The CDR3 nucleotides read TGTGCCAGCAGCTACGGGATGAGGGAAGAGACCCAGTACTTC.

The CDR3: CASSPTGGTYNSPLHF. DNA of the CDR3: TGTGCCAGCAGCCCGACAGGGGGAACGTATAATTCACCCCTCCACTTT. The rearrangement joins TRBV4-2 to TRBJ1-6; TRBD1 matches 9 bases. CDR3 length equals 16 residues. Germline CDR1 LGHNA, CDR2 YNFKEQ. Trimming removed 4 bases from V and 4 bases from J; junction bases left unmatched: 5.